The entry below describes one TCR beta chain. Its antigen is currently unknown. The data belong to a study of graft-versus-host responses after intestinal transplantation. In the study overall: Transplant types were multivisceral, liver-intestinal, or isolated intestinal. Recipients uniformly received anti-thymocyte globulin induction, followed by tacrolimus and steroids for approximately 3 years.

Sequencing was performed with immunoSEQ multiplex PCR; in TCRdb, only in-frame clones are kept and a portion is missing. This table holds 30,000 to 40,000 clones, 93% found once. Specimen: unstimulated CD8+ T cells sorted from spleen or lymph node cells, collected before transplant. This clonotype was obtained from a human donor who was the organ donor for an intestinal transplant.

The CDR3 region has the DNA TGTGCCAGCAGTGGAGGGACAGGGTTTTTCTACGAGCAGTACTTC. It codes for CASSGGTGFFYEQYF. J is TRBJ2-7 and V is TRBV2; 9 bases fit TRBD1. The germline V gene has CDR1 SNHLY and CDR2 FYNNEI. The V and J ends lost 4 bases and 3 bases, in that order; junction bases with no gene match: 7. The CDR3 is made up of 15 amino acids.